This T cell receptor (beta chain) derives from a study of cytomegalovirus exposure and HLA in healthy donors (dated 2017 in TCRdb). Some background on the complete study: According to an earlier analysis of 450 to 650 of the donors, some 170 million T cells yielded roughly 100 million unique TCR beta sequences and around 280 Gb of sequence data. All discovery cohort repertoires had been generated on a single sequencing platform. Genome-wide SNP genotypes for about 60% of the roughly 700 donors were used in a later genetic analysis, which treated that subset as a discovery cohort. Typing coverage differed by locus: A, B, C, DRB1 and DQB1 were typed in about 620-630 donors, DQA1 in 522, DPA1 in nearly 610, and DPB1 in about 450. The study combined high-throughput TCR immunosequencing, statistical association of individual TCRs with disease status, and machine learning to predict cytomegalovirus infection status. HLA typing included class I and class II loci at four-digit resolution. Using immunosequencing, the study profiled T cell repertoires from around 670 subjects and related those repertoires to cytomegalovirus serostatus. The genetic ancestry cluster associated with self-reported Caucasian donors included about 84% of the roughly 400 genotyped donors. Alongside the repertoire data, information on donor age, sex, ethnicity and CMV serostatus was compiled. The study was designed to test whether signatures of past pathogen exposure could be identified by cataloging public T cell receptors. Besides the first cohort of approximately 710 subjects, a separate validation cohort made up of roughly 120 different subjects was used. Roughly 300 gigabases of sequencing data and 70 million to 95 million unique TCR sequences made up an early release that covered over 550 HLA-typed donors. A later analysis re-analyzed previously published TCR beta repertoires from 660 or so donors and added high-resolution HLA genotyping to study TCR occurrence patterns. Rather than using new phenotypic data, the later analysis identified candidate immune exposures from TCR beta sequences and from how often those sequences occurred across donors. Several DR-DQ haplotypes were handled as single units for association and clustering because linkage in the cohort was strong. To decide whether each TCR beta V gene segment behaved as functional or pseudogenic, an earlier analysis of 587 of the donors relied on high-throughput TCR beta sequencing. On average, over 200,000 unique TCR beta nucleotide sequences were sequenced per donor among 398 genotyped donors of the cohort, with roughly 20% of those sequences being non-productive.

Remarks on this clone: Its antigen remains undetermined. Base qualities are not at hand, and no much larger clone is one base apart.

The cohort consisted of 666 healthy bone marrow donors. All cohort members were sampled while nominally healthy, although unrecorded immune exposures were likely present. The donor was CMV seropositive and belonged to the group of around 300 seropositive cohort members. Each donor provided a peripheral blood sample, and peripheral blood mononuclear cells were used for TCR beta sequencing. Genomic DNA extraction from the blood cell samples was performed with the Qiagen DNeasy Blood Extraction Kit. The method behind the library was the immunoSEQ multiplex PCR assay. The multiplex PCR relied on a mix of 60 forward primers for TCR Vbeta segments and 13 reverse primers for TCR Jbeta segments. The CDR3 region of rearranged TCR beta genes was amplified from genomic DNA by a multiplex PCR assay. Amplified TCR beta libraries were sequenced as 87-base-pair reads on the Illumina HiSeq System. On the study's bioinformatics: A later analysis tallied 70 million to 100 million unique TCR beta chains across the 700 or so repertoires, and some 10 million of those chains were shared by two or more donors. A nearest-neighbor algorithm error-corrected the raw reads and collapsed the reads into unique sequences, merging closely related sequences to remove PCR and sequencing errors. V, D and J gene segments were assigned by aligning CDR3 sequences to IMGT reference sequences. For a sequence to be retained, at least a six-nucleotide match to both a V gene segment and a J gene segment was required. Rearrangements were called productive when the CDR3 lacked stop codons and stayed in frame with V and J; all others were non-productive. Following IMGT convention, CDR3 was defined as the stretch from the second conserved V-encoded cysteine to the conserved J-encoded phenylalanine. The earlier analysis of about 560 of the donors excluded any sequence lacking an unambiguous match to a single V gene segment. In an earlier analysis of a few hundred of the donors, V segments were called functional above 56.7% productive rearrangements and were called segregating when the between-donor standard deviation exceeded 5%. A statistical classification framework was built for diagnosing cytomegalovirus status from the catalog of TCR beta chain sequences. In a later analysis, V and J genes were assigned by comparing TCR nucleotide sequences against IMGT/GENE-DB human TR gene sequences. In a later analysis, CDR3 sequences and most-parsimonious VDJ recombination scenarios were assigned using the TCRdist pipeline. In a later analysis, each TCR beta chain was defined by its CDR3 amino acid sequence together with its V-gene family, and reads lacking a unique V-gene family were excluded. A later analysis removed 600 or so highly shared, low-generation-probability nucleotide sequences to deal with suspected cross-contamination and a sequencing artifact. In a later analysis, a clonal expansion index for each public chain was calculated from normalized within-repertoire ranks of inferred template counts. In a later analysis, generation probabilities were computed using a VDJ recombination model fitted to out-of-frame rearrangements, and the results were checked against IGoR. A later analysis scored TCR-TCR, TCR-HLA and TCR-CMV co-occurrence with hypergeometric tests, applying a repertoire-size bias correction to TCR pairs. A later analysis estimated false discovery rates by permuting HLA or CMV assignments 20 times. In a later analysis, co-occurring TCRs were grouped using DBSCAN, with TCRdist sequence similarity added in when clustering inside HLA-allele-positive subsets. For co-occurrence clustering, repertoires with fewer than 30,000 or more than 120,000 public chains were excluded, along with five repertoires with anomalous nucleotide sharing. What TCRdb holds here is the immuneACCESS table cut down to in-frame rearrangements. Part of the clones is not present; checked against another copy, under half of the missing clones reflect an unresolved V gene, and the others are unexplained. V and J calls and clone size are given by that table; D and trimming were obtained from the DNA. This sample has 90,000 to 120,000 clones in its table, and around 75% of those were observed once. 4% to 5.5% of the sample goes to the ten largest clones.

V is shortened by 3 bases, J by 9 bases, and the region joining them spans 18 bases. Sequences MNHNS (CDR1) and SASEGT (CDR2) are obtained from the germline V gene. The CDR3 numbers 14 residues from cysteine through phenylalanine. CDR3 DNA is the only sequence kept; it has 42 bases, read in frame from the first base. Results the study describes overall, beyond this receptor: In a later analysis, some 18,000 TCR beta sequences were associated with specific HLA alleles at a false discovery rate of 0.05. The earlier analysis of 450 to 700 of the donors excluded approximately 15 rarely observed V segments, including chromosome 9 orphons, because counts were too low. In a later analysis, several top co-occurrence clusters were reported to appear linked to parvovirus B19, influenza, CMV and Epstein-Barr virus. In a later analysis, most CMV-associated TCR beta chains were found to appear HLA-restricted, with HLA associations seemingly driven largely by CMV exposure. Assigning TCR associations to individual alleles was difficult when HLA alleles, especially DR and DQ, strongly co-occurred. In a later analysis, HLA-associated TCR beta chains showed more clonal expansion and lower generation probabilities than non-associated chains that were equally common. Some IMGT-functional V segments, including TRBV6-2 and TRBV6-3, could not be distinguished by the 87-base-pair reads and were therefore excluded. V-gene and J-gene trimming of TCR beta chains was associated with a missense DCLRE1C variant in a later genetic analysis, and the association was replicated in an independent cohort. A further reported finding was that TCR beta sequences accurately predicted the HLA-A and HLA-B alleles for most subjects in the first cohort. The presence/absence analyses assumed that sequencing depth was roughly uniform across donors, and that assumption may not be true. This cohort had only TCR beta chains sequenced, and the lack of alpha or paired-chain data limited which features could be detected. A few of the identified cytomegalovirus-associated TCR beta chains were confirmed in vitro to be specific for cytomegalovirus antigens. In a later analysis, the rate of TCR association differed among HLA loci, with DRB1 alleles having the most associated TCRs and HLA-C alleles having the fewest. In both the original and validation cohorts, the classifier was reported to diagnose cytomegalovirus status with high specificity and sensitivity. An earlier analysis of 587 of the donors showed that most TCR beta V segments appeared in productive rearrangements either about 87% or about 30% of the time, which broadly matched IMGT annotations. Compared with the approximately 720-donor mean, donors in an Asian-associated ancestry cluster had fewer N-insertions in productive TCRs, according to a later genetic analysis. Correlated functional status among segregating V segments might be attributable to linkage disequilibrium, but an unknown experimental factor could not be ruled out. Because some donors lacked HLA typing at each locus, the association tests relied only on the typed subset. A cluster of highly shared sequence variants was judged likely to be a technical artifact of the sequencing pipeline. The study listed 164 TCR beta chains as associated with cytomegalovirus. The authors suggested that the approach could potentially be extended to other disease states and immunological phenotypes. While some public TCRs were present in many individuals, most TCR sequences turned up only very rarely across donors. Immune exposure information for the cohort was limited to CMV serostatus.

The sample was PBMCs. This sequence was found in a young woman in good health and CMV-seropositive. The V gene is TRBV6-1 and the J gene is TRBJ2-7; TRBD2 is perhaps the D gene, given 7 matching bases. The sequenced DNA is TGTGCCAGCAGTGATTGGGGAGGGGGGATACGGCAGTACTTC. The translation is CASSDWGGGIRQYF.